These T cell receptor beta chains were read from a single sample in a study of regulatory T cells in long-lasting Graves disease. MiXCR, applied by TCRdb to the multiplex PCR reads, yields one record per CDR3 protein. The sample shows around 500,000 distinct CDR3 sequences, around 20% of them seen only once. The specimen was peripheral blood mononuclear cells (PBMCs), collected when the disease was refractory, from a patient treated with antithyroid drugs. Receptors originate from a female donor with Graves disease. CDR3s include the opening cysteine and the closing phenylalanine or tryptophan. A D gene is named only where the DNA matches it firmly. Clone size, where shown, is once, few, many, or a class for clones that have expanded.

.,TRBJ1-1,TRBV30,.,TGTGCCTGGAGTGTACAGGACACTGAAGCTTTCTTT,CAWSVQDTEAFF
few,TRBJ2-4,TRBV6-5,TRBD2,TGTGCCAGCAGTTCCCCTGGACTAGCGGGAGTCTTGGGCATTCAGTACTTC,CASSSPGLAGVLGIQYF
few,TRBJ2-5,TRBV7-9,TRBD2,TGTGCCAGCAGCTTGGACGGGGGGGAGGCCGAGGCCCAGTACTTC,CASSLDGGEAEAQYF
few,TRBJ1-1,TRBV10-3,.,TGTGCCATTTCGTCCCGGGGGGAGACTGAAGCTTTCTTT,CAISSRGETEAFF
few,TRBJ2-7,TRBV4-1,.,TGCGCCAGCAGCCAAACGATAATAGTCCCGAGCTCCTACGAGCAGTACTTC,CASSQTIIVPSSYEQYF
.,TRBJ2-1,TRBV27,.,TGTGCCAGCAGTCCCGGTGGGAGCAGGTACAATGAGCAGTTCTTC,CASSPGGSRYNEQFF
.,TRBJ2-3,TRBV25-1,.,TGTGCCAGCAGTGAATATATAATGGGACTCAGCACAGATACGCAGTATTTT,CASSEYIMGLSTDTQYF
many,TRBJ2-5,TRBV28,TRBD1,TGTGCCAGCAGTTTTGAACCGGGGACAGGGGACCAAGAGACCCAGTACTTC,CASSFEPGTGDQETQYF
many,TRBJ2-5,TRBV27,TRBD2,TGTGCCAGCAGTCCACGACTAGCCCTGTACCAAGAGACCCAGTACTTC,CASSPRLALYQETQYF
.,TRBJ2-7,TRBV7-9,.,TGTGCCAGCAGCCCAGAATCCCAAAGCTCCTACGAGCAGTACTTC,CASSPESQSSYEQYF
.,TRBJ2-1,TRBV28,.,TGTGCCAGCAGTTTCCTGAGCGGTAGCTCCTACAATGAGCAGTTCTTC,CASSFLSGSSYNEQFF
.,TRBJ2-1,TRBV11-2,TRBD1,TGTGCCAGCCGAAAGACAGGGTGGAAGCGTAATGAGCAGTTCTTC,CASRKTGWKRNEQFF
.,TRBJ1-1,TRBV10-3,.,TGTGCCATCAGTCGGAAGGGGGGCACTGAAGCTTTCTTT,CAISRKGGTEAFF
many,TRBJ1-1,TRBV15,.,TGTGCCACGAGAAGGGGGGTGAACACTGAAGCTTTCTTT,CATRRGVNTEAFF
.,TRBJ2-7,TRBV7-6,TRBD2,TGTGCCAGCAGCCCGAAACTTTTTAGGACTAGCGGGAGCACCGAGCAGTACTTC,CASSPKLFRTSGSTEQYF
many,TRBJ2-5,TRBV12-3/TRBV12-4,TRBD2,TGTGCCAGCAGTTGGGGACTAGCGGGGCAAGAGACCCAGTACTTC,CASSWGLAGQETQYF
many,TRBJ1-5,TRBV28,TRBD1,TGCGCCAGCAGCCCCGGGACAGTTAGCAATCAGCCCCAGCATTTT,CASSPGTVSNQPQHF
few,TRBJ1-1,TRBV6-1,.,TGTGCCAGCAGTACAGGTCCTGGGGCGGAAGCTTTCTTT,CASSTGPGAEAFF
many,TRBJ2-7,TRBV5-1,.,TGCGCCAGCAGCTGGGGCTCAAATTCGGGGCCTTCCTACGAGCAGTACTTC,CASSWGSNSGPSYEQYF
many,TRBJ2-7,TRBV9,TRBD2,TGTGCCAGCAGCGCATTCGCGGCGCAGGCTAGCGGGAGCGCCGAGCAGTACTTC,CASSAFAAQASGSAEQYF
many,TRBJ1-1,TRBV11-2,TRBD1,TGTGCCAGCAGCTTAGAGGGGACAGCAGGCACTGAAGCTTTCTTT,CASSLEGTAGTEAFF
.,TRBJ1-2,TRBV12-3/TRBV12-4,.,TGTGCCAGCAGTCGGGGCCCCGAACCTTACACCTTC,CASSRGPEPYTF
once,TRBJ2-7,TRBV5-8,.,TGTGCCAGCAGCTTTGCCGGGGGCACCTACGAGCAGTACTTC,CASSFAGGTYEQYF